Below, 28 T cell receptor beta chains from the same sample are listed, as sequenced in a study of blood T cell repertoires in COVID-19. Clones were sequenced by immunoSEQ multiplex PCR, and TCRdb holds only the in-frame ones, with some missing. In the table there are 70,000 to 90,000 clones, roughly 88% of which are singletons. Specimen: peripheral blood. The receptor set was obtained from a man in his forties or fifties with acute or convalescent COVID-19.

This clone appeared a single time. The chain combines TRBV27 with TRBJ1-3, with D unresolved. V lost 5 bases and J lost 2, with 10 bases in between. The V gene's germline CDR1 is MNHEY and CDR2 SMNVEV (reference sequence). The CDR3 contains 14 residues. The CDR3 DNA sequence: TGTGCCAGCAGTGTAGGAGTTGCTGGAAACACCATATATTTT. Its translation: CASSVGVAGNTIYF.

This clone was seen once. CDR3 nucleotide sequence: TGTGCCAGTAGTGTTACAGGGGGCTACGAGCAGTACTTC. This gives the protein CASSVTGGYEQYF. This chain joins TRBV19 and TRBJ2-7, with 8 bases aligning to TRBD1. V was pared by 5 bases and J by 3 bases, with 3 bases of the junction left unmatched. From germline, CDR1 is LNHDA and CDR2 SQIVND (reference sequence). The CDR3 is 13 residues long.

The chain carries TRBV4-2 and TRBJ1-1, with unresolved D. V lost 0 bases, J lost 0 bases, and 17 bases lay in between. Germline V gene sequence: CDR1 LGHNA, CDR2 YNFKEQ. CDR3 length: 18 amino acids. CDR3 nucleotides: TGTGCCAGCAGCCAAGATAGCGGTTCCGGGCTCCTGAACACTGAAGCTTTCTTT. It encodes CASSQDSGSGLLNTEAFF.

The rearrangement uses TRBV27 and TRBJ2-1, with 9 bases aligning to TRBD2. Germline CDR1 is MNHEY and CDR2 is SMNVEV (reference sequence). There are 18 residues in the CDR3. The V gene end was trimmed by 3 bases and the J gene end by 7 bases; junction bases not matched to a gene: 16. The CDR3 DNA reads TGTGCCAGCAGTTTTTGGGCCCTGGGCGGGGGGGCCGAGAATGAGCAGTTCTTC. This codes for CASSFWALGGGAENEQFF.

This rearrangement joins TRBV7-9 to TRBJ1-5; D uncertain. The CDR3 has 16 residues. The V end was cut by 4 bases, the J end by 7 bases, with 20 bases between. Germline CDR1 is SEHNR and CDR2 is FQNEAQ (reference sequence). Written as DNA, the CDR3 is TGTGCCAGCAGCTCAACCTCGGATGGGCGAGGGCAGCCCCAGCATTTT. It encodes CASSSTSDGRGQPQHF.

J is TRBJ2-2 and V is TRBV6-5, with D maybe TRBD2 (5 bases). The germline gives CDR1 MNHEY, CDR2 SVGAGI. The CDR3 is 15 residues long. V was shortened by 6 bases and J by 6 bases, with 17 bases between the two germline ends. CDR3 sequence reads: CASRPPRGRSGELFF. For the CDR3, the DNA is TGTGCCAGCAGACCCCCCCGCGGGCGGTCCGGGGAGCTGTTTTTT.

This clone has only one observation. The chain links TRBV18 to TRBJ1-3; 8 bases map to TRBD1. V trimming: 3 bases; J trimming: 0 bases; junction bases outside the gene matches: 7. The V gene's germline CDR1 is KGHSH and CDR2 LQKENI. This CDR3 region has 17 residues. CDR3 loop: CASSPRQGQSSGNTIYF. The CDR3 DNA reads as TGTGCCAGCTCACCCCGACAGGGGCAGAGCTCTGGAAACACCATATATTTT.

The chain is built from TRBV3-1 (or the pseudogene TRBV3-2) and TRBJ2-3; TRBD2 might be the D (5 bases). CDR3 size: 16 residues. Between the trimmed V and J ends, which lost 4 bases and 8 bases, there was a span of 22 bases. CDR1 is LGHDT, CDR2 YNNKEL, per germline (reference sequence). In nucleotides, the CDR3 is TGTGCCAGCAGCCGCGCGGCGGGCTCGGTGCTGGGTACGCAGTATTTT. It is translated as CASSRAAGSVLGTQYF.

This sequence joins TRBV27 and TRBJ2-5; maybe TRBD2 (7 bases). Germline assignment: CDR1 MNHEY and CDR2 SMNVEV (reference sequence). The V end lost 4 bases, the J end lost 5 bases, and 14 bases lay between the germline ends. This CDR3 spans 14 amino acids. CDR3 DNA sequence: TGTGCCAGCAGTTCCCGGGGGGCCCTGGAGACCCAGTACTTC. Its translation is CASSSRGALETQYF.

V gene TRBV10-1 combines with J gene TRBJ2-1; D possibly corresponds to TRBD1 (6 bases). CDR3 length: 13 amino acids. CDR1 is WNHNN and CDR2 is SYGVQD in the germline V gene (reference sequence). Trimming removed 5 bases from V and 5 bases from J, with 10 bases in between. The CDR3 bases are TGCGCCAGCAGTACGGGACAAAACAATGAGCAGTTCTTC. Residues: CASSTGQNNEQFF.

The genes are TRBV18 and TRBJ1-2, with TRBD1 matching 12 bases. The CDR3 runs 18 residues. J gave up 0 bases and V 2 bases, and 7 bases lay outside the gene matches. From germline, CDR1 is KGHSH and CDR2 LQKENI. CDR3: CASSPSPGQGASNYGYTF. CDR3 bases: TGTGCCAGCTCACCATCCCCGGGACAGGGGGCCTCTAACTATGGCTACACCTTC.

The chain joins TRBV2 to TRBJ2-5; 8 bases match TRBD2. V shed 7 bases, J shed 2 bases, and the junction held 9 bases outside the gene matches. CDR1 is SNHLY and CDR2 is FYNNEI in the germline V gene. This CDR3 spans 15 amino acids. CDR3 region: CASTVGGAGQETQYF. CDR3 DNA: TGTGCCAGCACTGTCGGGGGGGCTGGACAAGAGACCCAGTACTTC.

The chain uses TRBV24-1 and TRBJ1-5; 11 nucleotides line up with TRBD1. This CDR3 region has 14 residues. Trimming took 4 bases from V and 11 from J; bases not matched to a gene: 6. CDR1 is KGHDR and CDR2 is SFDVKD in the germline V gene. The DNA of the CDR3 is TGTGCCACCAGTGACGTAGGACAGGGGGCATCCCAGCATTTT. The encoded protein is CATSDVGQGASQHF.

This clone has just one count. The chain couples TRBV7-2 to TRBJ2-2, with 11 bases aligning to TRBD2. V shed 3 bases, J shed 4 bases, and the junction held 4 bases outside the gene matches. CDR3 length equals 16 residues. Germline-derived CDR1 and CDR2 are SGHTA and FQGNSA. The CDR3 protein is CASSFSGGAGTGELFF. The CDR3 nucleotides are TGTGCCAGCAGCTTTAGCGGGGGGGCAGGCACCGGGGAGCTGTTTTTT.

This chain links TRBV7-6 with TRBJ1-6; D unresolved. Germline CDR1 reads SGHVS; CDR2 reads FNYEAQ. The CDR3 is 15 amino acids. V was shortened by 5 bases and J by 8 bases, with 16 bases between the two germline ends. CDR3 in DNA: TGTGCCAGCAGCCCGCGAGCTAGAGATGATTCACCCCTCCACTTT. Its translation is CASSPRARDDSPLHF.

The V gene is TRBV6-5, the J gene TRBJ2-7, with 9 bases that match TRBD1. Looked up from germline, CDR1 is MNHEY and CDR2 is SVGAGI. This CDR3 comprises 14 residues. J lost 2 bases, V lost 6 bases, and 5 bases had no gene match. This CDR3 reads CASRPGQGPYEQYF. CDR3 DNA: TGTGCCAGCAGACCGGGACAGGGACCCTACGAGCAGTACTTC.

The chain combines TRBV21-1 with TRBJ1-1. TRBV21-1 is a pseudogene segment. The CDR3 sequence is 18 residues long. The CDR3 protein is CASSKESGREVVNTEAFF. The DNA for the CDR3 is TGTGCCAGCAGCAAAGAGTCAGGGAGGGAGGTGGTGAACACTGAAGCTTTCTTT.

This clone has only one observation. The chain couples TRBV9 to TRBJ2-7; tentatively, D is TRBD2 (5 bases). The CDR3 contains 15 residues. CDR1 is SGDLS, CDR2 YYNGEE, per germline. V lost 0 bases to trimming and J lost 5 bases, with 15 bases between them. CDR3: CASSVDSSPGDEQYF. The CDR3 DNA reads TGTGCCAGCAGCGTAGATTCGTCTCCCGGGGACGAGCAGTACTTC. Full variable domain (missing parts from reference TRBV9 and TRBJ2-7): DSGVTQTPKHLITATGQRVTLRCSPRSGDLSVYWYQQSLDQGLQFLIQYYNGEERAKGNILERFSAQQFPDLHSELNLSSLELGDSALYFCASSVDSSPGDEQYFGPGTRLTVT.

The genes are TRBV4-1 and TRBJ1-5, with D maybe TRBD1 (6 bases). CDR3 length: 16 amino acids. Germline assignment: CDR1 MGHRA and CDR2 YSYEKL. With 4 bases removed from V and 5 bases from J, the gap between germline ends came to 18 bases. CDR3 sequence reads: CASSRAQGSPDQPQHF. In DNA form, the CDR3 reads TGCGCCAGCAGCCGCGCACAGGGCTCGCCCGATCAGCCCCAGCATTTT.

The V gene is TRBV27, the J gene TRBJ1-1, with D possibly being TRBD1 (5 bases). Germline CDR1 MNHEY, CDR2 SMNVEV (reference sequence). V dropped 1 base and J dropped 4 bases, with 7 bases sitting between them. The CDR3 totals 13 residues. The DNA of the CDR3 is TGTGCCAGCAGTTTATTTAGGGGCACTGAAGCTTTCTTT. Translated, it gives CASSLFRGTEAFF.

The chain uses TRBV30 and TRBJ2-1; D perhaps matches TRBD2 (7 bases). CDR1 GTSNPN and CDR2 SVGIG come from the germline V gene (reference sequence). The CDR3 runs 14 residues. V lost 5 bases to trimming and J lost 7 bases, with 18 bases between them. As DNA, the CDR3 is TGTGCCTGGTCTAGGGGGGGCCGAGGGAATGAGCAGTTCTTC. This translates into CAWSRGGRGNEQFF.

This rearrangement joins TRBV6-5 to TRBJ1-6; 9 positions agree with TRBD1. The length of the CDR3 is 15 residues. V shed 4 bases and J 7 bases; nucleotides not matched to a gene: 5. Germline loops: CDR1 MNHEY, CDR2 SVGAGI. CDR3 region: CASSFWTGVNSPLHF. In DNA, the CDR3 is TGTGCCAGCAGTTTCTGGACAGGGGTCAATTCACCCCTCCACTTT.

The CDR3 DNA follows: TGTGCCAGCAGCGGCCCAACAGGAACTAATGAAAAACTGTTTTTT. This encodes CASSGPTGTNEKLFF. The chain employs TRBV7-8 and TRBJ1-4; possible D gene TRBD1, 5 bases. Germline V lookup: CDR1 SGHVS, CDR2 FQNEAQ. The CDR3 covers 15 residues. V lost 5 bases and J 1 base, leaving 11 bases between the germline ends.

The gene calls are TRBV7-9 and TRBJ2-5, with TRBD2 matching 11 bases. V lost 1 base, J lost 1 base, and 2 bases stayed unmatched. This CDR3 comprises 16 residues. Per germline, CDR1 SEHNR and CDR2 FQNEAQ (reference sequence). The CDR3 nucleotides read TGTGCCAGCAGCTTAGGGCTAGCGGGGGGCCAAGAGACCCAGTACTTC. Translating gives CASSLGLAGGQETQYF.

The rearrangement links TRBV19 to TRBJ2-7; 7 nucleotides match TRBD1. V was clipped by 5 bases and J by 2 bases; unmatched bases: 12. This CDR3 region has 16 residues. Looked up from germline, CDR1 is LNHDA and CDR2 is SQIVND (reference sequence). CDR3 sequence: CASSPEGQLLAYEQYF. The CDR3 nucleotides are TGTGCCAGTAGTCCAGAGGGACAGCTTTTGGCCTACGAGCAGTACTTC.

Concerning this clone: A junction end diverges from the germline sequence, so it may reflect a read error. The chain combines TRBV20-1 with TRBJ1-4, with D hard to call. Germline assignment: CDR1 DFQATT and CDR2 SNEGSKA (reference sequence). The CDR3 totals 11 residues. The CDR3 loop is CSARDAPVSVF. DNA for the CDR3: TGCAGTGCTAGAGATGCCCCCGTCAGCGTTTTT.

This clone was seen only once. The V call is TRBV28, the J call TRBJ1-2, with D uncertain. Trimming stripped 7 bases from V and 4 bases from J, with 13 bases between. CDR1 is MDHEN, CDR2 SYDVKM, per germline. The CDR3 sequence is 13 residues long. The CDR3 DNA follows: TGTGCCAGCACCCTCCAGTCTTCCTATGGCTACACCTTC. Protein product: CASTLQSSYGYTF.

The CDR3 bases are TGTGCCAGTAGTACATCCTCGGCTAGCGCGGGGAAAGAGACCCAGTACTTC. Translation gives CASSTSSASAGKETQYF. The chain has TRBV19 and TRBJ2-5; weak D call: TRBD2 (6 bases). The CDR3 loop spans 17 amino acids. V lost 4 bases, J lost 3 bases, and 21 bases lay in between. The germline V gene encodes CDR1 LNHDA and CDR2 SQIVND (reference sequence).